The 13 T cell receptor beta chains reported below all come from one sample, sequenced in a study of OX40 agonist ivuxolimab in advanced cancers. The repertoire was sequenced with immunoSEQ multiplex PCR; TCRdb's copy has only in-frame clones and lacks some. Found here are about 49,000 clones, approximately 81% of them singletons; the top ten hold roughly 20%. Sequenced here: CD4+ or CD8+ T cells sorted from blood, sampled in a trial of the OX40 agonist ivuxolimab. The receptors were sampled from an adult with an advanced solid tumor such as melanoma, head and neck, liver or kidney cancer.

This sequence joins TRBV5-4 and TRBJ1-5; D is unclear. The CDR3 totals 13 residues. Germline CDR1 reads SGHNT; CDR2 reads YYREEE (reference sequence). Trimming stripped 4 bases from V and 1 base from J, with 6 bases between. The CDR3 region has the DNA TGTGCCAGCAGCGCCAACAGCAATCAGCCCCAGCATTTT. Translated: CASSANSNQPQHF. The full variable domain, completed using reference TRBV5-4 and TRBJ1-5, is ETGVTQSPTHLIKTRGQQVTLRCSSQSGHNTVSWYQQALGQGPQFIFQYYREEENGRGNFPPRFSGLQFPNYSSELNVNALELDDSALYLCASSANSNQPQHFGDGTRLSIL.

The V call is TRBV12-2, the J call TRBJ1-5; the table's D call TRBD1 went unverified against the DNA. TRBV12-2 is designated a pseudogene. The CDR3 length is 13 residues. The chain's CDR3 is CASRLEGFQPQHF. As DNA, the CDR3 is TGTGCAAGTCGCTTAGAGGGGTTTCAGCCCCAGCATTTT.

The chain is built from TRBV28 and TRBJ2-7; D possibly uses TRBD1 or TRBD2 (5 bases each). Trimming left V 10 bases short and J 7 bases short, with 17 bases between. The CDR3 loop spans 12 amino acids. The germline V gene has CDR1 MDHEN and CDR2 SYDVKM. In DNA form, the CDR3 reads TGTGCCACCGACCCCGGGGCGAGTGAGCAGTACTTC. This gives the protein CATDPGASEQYF.

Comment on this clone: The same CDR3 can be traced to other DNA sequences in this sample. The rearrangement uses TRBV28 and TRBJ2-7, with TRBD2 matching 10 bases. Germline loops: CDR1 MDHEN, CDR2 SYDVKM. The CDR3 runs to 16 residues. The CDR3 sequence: CASSLYGLAATYEQYV. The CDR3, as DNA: TGTGCCAGCAGTTTATACGGACTAGCGGCAACCTACGAGCAGTACGTT.

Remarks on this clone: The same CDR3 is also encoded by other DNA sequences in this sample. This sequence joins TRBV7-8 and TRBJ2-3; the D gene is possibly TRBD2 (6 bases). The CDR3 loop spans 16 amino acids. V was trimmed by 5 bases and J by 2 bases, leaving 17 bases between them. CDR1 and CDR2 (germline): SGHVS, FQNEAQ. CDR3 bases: TGTGCCAGCAGCGCCTCAGGCGGGGCCCTCACAGATACGCAGTATTTT. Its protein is CASSASGGALTDTQYF.

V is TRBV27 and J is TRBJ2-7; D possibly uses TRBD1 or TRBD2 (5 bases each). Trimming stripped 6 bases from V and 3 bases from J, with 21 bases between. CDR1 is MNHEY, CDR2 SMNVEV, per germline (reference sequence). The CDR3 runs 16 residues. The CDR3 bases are TGTGCCAGCAGCCCGTCGGAAGGGGACGCTATCTACGAGCAGTACTTC. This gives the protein CASSPSEGDAIYEQYF.

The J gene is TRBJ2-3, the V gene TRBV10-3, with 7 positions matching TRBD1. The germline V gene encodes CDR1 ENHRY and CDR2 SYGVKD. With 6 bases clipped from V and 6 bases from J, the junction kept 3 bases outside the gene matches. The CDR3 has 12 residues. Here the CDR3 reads CAIRDRWDTQYF. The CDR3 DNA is TGTGCCATCAGGGACAGGTGGGATACGCAGTATTTT.

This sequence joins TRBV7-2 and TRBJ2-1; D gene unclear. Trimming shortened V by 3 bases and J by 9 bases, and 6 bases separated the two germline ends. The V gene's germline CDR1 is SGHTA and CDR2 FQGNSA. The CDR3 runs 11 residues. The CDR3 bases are TGTGCCAGCAGCTTCAGTTCTGAGCAGTTCTTC. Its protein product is CASSFSSEQFF.

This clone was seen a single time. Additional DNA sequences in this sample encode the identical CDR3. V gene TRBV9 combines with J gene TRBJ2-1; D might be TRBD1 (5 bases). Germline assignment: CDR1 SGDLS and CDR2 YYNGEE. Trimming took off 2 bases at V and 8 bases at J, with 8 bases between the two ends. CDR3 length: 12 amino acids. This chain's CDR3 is CASSVRGDEQFF. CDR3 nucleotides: TGTGCCAGCAGCGTTAGGGGTGATGAGCAGTTCTTC.

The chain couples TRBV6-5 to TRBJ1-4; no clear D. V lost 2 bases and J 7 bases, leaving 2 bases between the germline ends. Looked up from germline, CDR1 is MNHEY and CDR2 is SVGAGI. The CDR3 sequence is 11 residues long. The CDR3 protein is CASSYGEKLFF. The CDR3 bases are TGTGCCAGCAGTTACGGTGAAAAACTGTTTTTT.

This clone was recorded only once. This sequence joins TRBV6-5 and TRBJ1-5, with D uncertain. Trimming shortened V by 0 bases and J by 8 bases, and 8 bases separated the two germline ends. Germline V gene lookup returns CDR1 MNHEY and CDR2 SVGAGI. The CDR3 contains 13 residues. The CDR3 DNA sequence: TGTGCCAGCAGTTACTCACCTGTTGAGCCCCAGCATTTT. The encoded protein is CASSYSPVEPQHF.

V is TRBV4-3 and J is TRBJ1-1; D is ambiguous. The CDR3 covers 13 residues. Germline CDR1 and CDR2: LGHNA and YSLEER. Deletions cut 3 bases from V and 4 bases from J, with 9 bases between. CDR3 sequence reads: CASSHGGSTEAFF. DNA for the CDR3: TGCGCCAGCAGCCATGGCGGTAGCACTGAAGCTTTCTTT.

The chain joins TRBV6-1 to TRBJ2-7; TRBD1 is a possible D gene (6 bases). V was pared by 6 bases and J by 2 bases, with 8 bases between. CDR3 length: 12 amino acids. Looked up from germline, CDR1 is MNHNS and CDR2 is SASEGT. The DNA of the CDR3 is TGTGCCAGCAGGGACAGAGCCTACGAGCAGTACTTC. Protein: CASRDRAYEQYF.